The 13 T cell receptor beta chains below come from one sample, sequenced in a study of CD8+ T cells in alopecia areata. As to treatment: oral pan-JAK inhibitor, 5-10 mg twice daily. Once RNA had been extracted, it was reverse transcribed into cDNA to act as the sequencing template. Here immunoSEQ multiplex PCR was the method, and the copy in TCRdb shows in-frame clones only, minus some. The sample lists some 170,000 clones, approximately 59% occurring once. Here the sequenced sample was CD4+ T cells sorted from blood, taken at approximately week 60, from a patient treated with tofacitinib. The receptors originated from a human donor with alopecia areata.

The chain joins TRBV6-4 to TRBJ2-3, with D tentatively TRBD1 (6 bases). With 6 bases removed from V and 2 bases from J, the gap between germline ends came to 12 bases. Germline loops: CDR1 MRHNA, CDR2 SNTAGT. This CDR3 is 14 amino acids long. The CDR3 protein is CASREQGTTDTQYF. The CDR3 nucleotides read TGTGCCAGCAGAGAGCAGGGGACCACAGATACGCAGTATTTT.

This chain uses TRBV9 with TRBJ1-2; D is perhaps TRBD1 (6 bases). Germline V gene data show CDR1 as SGDLS and CDR2 as YYNGEE. This CDR3 is built from 13 residues. V lost 4 bases and J 1 base, leaving 8 bases between the germline ends. CDR3: CASSPDSNYGYTF. CDR3 coding DNA: TGTGCCAGCAGCCCGGACAGTAACTATGGCTACACCTTC.

The V gene is TRBV29-1, the J gene TRBJ2-7; D is undetermined. V was trimmed by 1 base and J by 3 bases, leaving 4 bases between them. Germline V gives CDR1 SQVTM, CDR2 ANQGSEA. This CDR3 comprises 11 residues. CDR3 region: CSVEGFYEQYF. CDR3 DNA sequence: TGCAGCGTTGAAGGGTTCTACGAGCAGTACTTC.

There are a few counts of this clone. This rearrangement joins TRBV6-1 to TRBJ2-2; possible D gene TRBD1, 6 bases. V lost 6 bases and J lost 5, with 10 bases in between. Germline V gene data show CDR1 as MNHNS and CDR2 as SASEGT. CDR3 length: 13 amino acids. As DNA, the CDR3 is TGTGCCAGCAGACAGGGAAGTACCGGGGAGCTGTTTTTT. As protein: CASRQGSTGELFF.

This clone has a handful of counts. The chain joins TRBV29-1 to TRBJ2-7; 7 bases are shared with TRBD2. Losses at the gene ends were 6 bases for V and 6 bases for J; bases not matched to a gene: 8. This CDR3 has 12 residues. Germline values: CDR1 SQVTM, CDR2 ANQGSEA. CDR3 coding DNA: TGCAGCGTCGCAGGGAGGGTCGGCGAGCAGTACTTC. Translation gives CSVAGRVGEQYF.

The chain carries TRBV7-2 and TRBJ2-1, with D unresolved. V was shortened by 5 bases and J by 1 base, with 9 bases between the two germline ends. This CDR3 spans 14 amino acids. CDR1 and CDR2 from the germline V gene are SGHTA and FQGNSA. In nucleotides, the CDR3 is TGTGCCAGCAGCCCGGACCGGTCCTACAATGAGCAGTTCTTC. Translation gives CASSPDRSYNEQFF.

V usage is TRBV5-6 and J usage is TRBJ2-5, with 9 bases lining up with TRBD1. In germline, CDR1 is SGHDT, CDR2 YYEEEE. Trimming removed 3 bases from V and 4 bases from J; junction bases left unmatched: 4. The CDR3 runs to 14 residues. CDR3 residues: CASSSGQGTETQYF. The CDR3 coding sequence is TGTGCCAGCAGCTCGGGACAGGGCACAGAGACCCAGTACTTC. The full variable domain, rest sourced from reference TRBV5-6 and TRBJ2-5, is DAGVTQSPTHLIKTRGQQVTLRCSPKSGHDTVSWYQQALGQGPQFIFQYYEEEERQRGNFPDRFSGHQFPNYSSELNVNALLLGDSALYLCASSSGQGTETQYFGPGTRLLVL.

Only a few counts were recorded for this clone. The V and J genes are TRBV4-1 and TRBJ1-5; 11 bases fit TRBD1. The CDR3 runs to 16 residues. Germline V gives CDR1 MGHRA, CDR2 YSYEKL. V was clipped by 0 bases and J by 10 bases; unmatched bases: 8. Here the CDR3 reads CASSQDVGTGGFPQHF. CDR3 nucleotide sequence: TGCGCCAGCAGCCAAGATGTGGGGACAGGGGGATTTCCCCAGCATTTT.

The chain employs TRBV5-1 and TRBJ1-1; D gene ambiguous. Germline loops: CDR1 SGHRS, CDR2 YFSETQ. Trimming removed 2 bases at V and 5 bases at J, with 4 bases between. The CDR3 is 11 residues long. CDR3 sequence reads: CASSFGTEAFF. The CDR3 coding sequence is TGCGCCAGCAGCTTTGGGACTGAAGCTTTCTTT.

The V call is TRBV4-2, the J call TRBJ1-1, with D unclear. The CDR3 length is 11 residues. CDR1 and CDR2 (germline): LGHNA, YNFKEQ. V lost 6 bases to trimming and J lost 8 bases, with 10 bases between them. Here the CDR3 DNA reads TGTGCCAGCAGACACCGCTTGGAAGCTTTCTTT. This encodes CASRHRLEAFF.

The rearrangement joins TRBV30 to TRBJ2-4, with D perhaps TRBD2 (6 bases). V shed 4 bases and J shed 0 bases, with 19 bases lying between them. Germline V lookup: CDR1 GTSNPN, CDR2 SVGIG (reference sequence). This CDR3 comprises 17 residues. CDR3 coding DNA: TGTGCCTGGACCCAAATGGGACTGCCACTAGCCAAAAACATTCAGTACTTC. This codes for CAWTQMGLPLAKNIQYF.

The rearrangement joins TRBV5-1 to TRBJ2-2; 7 positions agree with TRBD1. V shed 2 bases and J 5 bases; nucleotides not matched to a gene: 3. From germline, CDR1 is SGHRS and CDR2 YFSETQ. The CDR3 has 14 amino acids. CDR3 sequence (DNA): TGCGCCAGCAGCTTACACAGGGGAACCGGGGAGCTGTTTTTT. Translation gives CASSLHRGTGELFF.

The rearrangement joins TRBV7-8 to TRBJ2-5, with a possible D match to TRBD2 (6 bases). Looked up from germline, CDR1 is SGHVS and CDR2 is FQNEAQ. The V gene lost 1 base and the J gene lost 4 bases, with 10 bases spanning the gap. The CDR3 sequence is 14 residues long. CDR3 sequence (DNA): TGTGCCAGCAGCTTAGGGGGTAGCGGAGAGACCCAGTACTTC. This translates into CASSLGGSGETQYF.